The sequence of this T cell receptor beta chain was determined in a study of shared clonotypes between healthy human individuals. Background on the study: Two women and a few men aged 18 to 49 made up the donors. Study outcomes and limitations: Specimens sampled were limited to blood, with tissue repertoires likely differing. Generation of non-shared clonotypes was less probable than generation of clonotypes shared by all four donors.

CD4+ cells underwent separation, giving CD45RA+ naive and CD45RA-negative memory subsets. Turning to this clone: Its antigen is not identified.

Libraries were prepared by immunoSEQ multiplex PCR; TCRdb keeps only in-frame clonotypes and omits some of them. The sample carries 2 million to 2.5 million clones, under 97% recorded once. This sequence was found in a man aged 18 to 35 in good health. The specimen sequenced was naive CD4+ T cells sorted from blood. The subset denotes: CD45RA+ positively selected.

The CDR3 spells CASSEGETQYF. The CDR3 bases are TGTGCCAGCAGTGAGGGGGAAACGCAGTATTTT. The rearrangement links TRBV6-4 to TRBJ2-3; possibly TRBD1 or TRBD2 for D (5 bases each). Germline CDR1 and CDR2: MRHNA and SNTAGT. The CDR3 has 11 residues. Trimming pared 3 bases from V and 9 bases from J, leaving 7 bases between.